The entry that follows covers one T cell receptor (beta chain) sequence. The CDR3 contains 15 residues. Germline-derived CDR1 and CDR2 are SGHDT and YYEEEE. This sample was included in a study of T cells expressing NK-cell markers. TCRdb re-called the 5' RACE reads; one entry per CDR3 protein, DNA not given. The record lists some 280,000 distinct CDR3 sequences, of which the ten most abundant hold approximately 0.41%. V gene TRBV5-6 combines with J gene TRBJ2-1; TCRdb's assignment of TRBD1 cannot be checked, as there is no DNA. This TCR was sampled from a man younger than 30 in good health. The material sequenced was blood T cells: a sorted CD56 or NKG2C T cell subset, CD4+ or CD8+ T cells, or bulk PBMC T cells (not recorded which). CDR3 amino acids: CASSLRGAVGNEQFF.